The present T cell receptor beta chain was sequenced within a study of breast tumors, draining lymph nodes, adjacent tissues. Study-wide results and caveats: Findings are consistent with lymph node origin and intratumoral expansion of most tumor T cells. Compared with lymph nodes, tumors were less diverse; compared with nontumor tissue, more. Compared with basal-like, luminal-like tumors shared significantly more repertoire with nontumor tissue. The lymph node origin of tumor T cells was framed as consistent with a hypothesis, not demonstrated.

Details on this clonotype: The target antigen is unknown.

This CDR3 has 14 amino acids. CDR1 is SQVTM and CDR2 is ANQGSEA in the germline V gene. With V trimmed by 5 bases and J by 4 bases, 6 bases remained unmatched. TCRdb re-called the multiplex PCR reads with MiXCR, one entry per CDR3 protein. The sample contains 150,000 to 200,000 distinct CDR3 sequences, 25% to 40% of which appear only once. Axillary draining lymph nodes of breast cancer patients supplied the node samples. V is TRBV29-1 and J is TRBJ1-4, with 8 bases fitting TRBD1. The sequencing sample was made of axillary lymph node tissue. This TCR came from a female donor with breast cancer. Some clones in this sample may be carry-over from other donors' samples. The chain's CDR3 is CSVSRTGINEKLFF. The CDR3 nucleotides read TGCAGCGTTTCGAGGACAGGGATTAATGAAAAACTGTTTTTT.